This entry lists 30 T cell receptor beta chains sequenced from one sample in a study of cytotoxic CD8 clonotypes in ibrutinib-treated CLL. Sequencing was performed with immunoSEQ multiplex PCR; in TCRdb, only in-frame clones are kept and a portion is missing. The sample carries a few hundred thousand clones, 70% to 80% recorded once. The material was PBMCs, obtained before ibrutinib treatment. The origin of the receptors is a human donor with chronic lymphocytic leukemia.

This chain joins TRBV15 and TRBJ1-3; 8 bases are a match to TRBD1. Germline assignment: CDR1 LNHNV and CDR2 YYDKDF (reference sequence). With V trimmed by 7 bases and J by 3 bases, 8 bases remained unmatched. This CDR3 spans 15 amino acids. The CDR3 reads CATMPDRVVGNTIYF. CDR3 sequence (DNA): TGTGCCACCATGCCGGACAGGGTGGTTGGAAACACCATATATTTT.

V gene TRBV29-1 combines with J gene TRBJ2-1, with 8 bases fitting TRBD2. V gave up 3 bases and J gave up 9 bases; unmatched junction bases: 10. The CDR3 runs 14 residues. Germline loops: CDR1 SQVTM, CDR2 ANQGSEA. CDR3 amino acids: CSVEPSGRGGEQFF. CDR3 nucleotide sequence: TGCAGCGTTGAGCCCAGCGGGAGAGGGGGTGAGCAGTTCTTC.

The chain joins TRBV4-1 to TRBJ2-5; 13 positions match TRBD2. V trimming: 0 bases; J trimming: 2 bases; junction bases outside the gene matches: 3. Germline V lookup: CDR1 MGHRA, CDR2 YSYEKL. The length of the CDR3 is 17 residues. As DNA, the CDR3 is TGCGCCAGCAGCCAAGACGAGACTAGCGGGAGGCAAGAGACCCAGTACTTC. This encodes CASSQDETSGRQETQYF.

The J gene is TRBJ2-3, the V gene TRBV7-6; tentatively, D is TRBD2 (6 bases). Germline V gene sequence: CDR1 SGHVS, CDR2 FNYEAQ. The CDR3 contains 15 residues. Trimming removed 6 bases at V and 3 bases at J, with 16 bases between. CDR3 residues: CASSPGWGGTDTQYF. In nucleotides, the CDR3 is TGTGCCAGCAGTCCAGGGTGGGGAGGTACAGATACGCAGTATTTT. Supplemented by reference TRBV7-6 and TRBJ2-3, the full variable domain reads GAGVSQSPRYKVTKRGQDVALRCDPISGHVSLYWYRQALGQGPEFLTYFNYEAQQDKSGLPNDRFSAERPEGSISTLTIQRTEQRDSAMYRCASSPGWGGTDTQYFGPGTRLTVL.

V and J are TRBV10-3 and TRBJ2-7, with 9 bases aligning to TRBD1. The trim removed 5 bases at V and 5 bases at J, leaving 7 bases unmatched. The germline gives CDR1 ENHRY, CDR2 SYGVKD. This CDR3 has 14 residues. Here the CDR3 DNA reads TGTGCCATCAGTTCGGACAGGGGCCTAAACGAGCAGTACTTC. As protein: CAISSDRGLNEQYF.

CDR3 sequence: CASSRGGPRAGYTF. The CDR3 DNA is TGTGCCAGCAGCCGTGGGGGCCCTCGGGCTGGCTACACCTTC. The chain joins TRBV28 to TRBJ1-2, with a possible D match to TRBD1 (6 bases). Trimming stripped 6 bases from V and 7 bases from J, with 18 bases between. The CDR3 covers 14 residues. Germline V gene lookup returns CDR1 MDHEN and CDR2 SYDVKM.

CDR3 nucleotides: TGTGCCAGCAGCCGGAAGTTGGGGTCCCAAGAGACCCAGTACTTC. Translated: CASSRKLGSQETQYF. The chain joins TRBV7-9 to TRBJ2-5; no clear D. The germline CDR1 and CDR2 sequences are SEHNR and FQNEAQ (reference sequence). The CDR3 contains 15 residues. The ends were cut back, 5 bases at V and 1 base at J, with 14 bases in the middle.

This clone was detected a few times. The V call is TRBV5-1, the J call TRBJ2-7, with 11 nucleotides matching TRBD2. V lost 5 bases, J lost 7 bases, and 14 bases stayed unmatched. The CDR3 contains 16 residues. Germline CDR1 and CDR2: SGHRS and YFSETQ. This CDR3 is CASSQSLGTSGSEQYF. CDR3 bases: TGCGCCAGCAGTCAGAGCCTGGGGACTAGCGGAAGTGAGCAGTACTTC.

The chain joins TRBV7-3 to TRBJ2-3, with D tentatively TRBD2 (5 bases). CDR1 SGHTA and CDR2 FQGTGA come from the germline V gene. Trimming removed 4 bases at V and 1 base at J, with 12 bases between. This CDR3 has 15 residues. As DNA, the CDR3 is TGTGCCAGCAGCTCCGGTTGGAGGCGCACAGATACGCAGTATTTT. Encoded protein: CASSSGWRRTDTQYF.

This chain links TRBV11-3 with TRBJ2-1; no firm D call. CDR3 length: 16 residues. Germline CDR1 is SGHNT and CDR2 is YENEEA. Trimming took off 5 bases at V and 7 bases at J, with 21 bases between the two ends. The DNA for the CDR3 is TGTGCCAGCAGCCGCCGTCGGTCTAACGTCATAAATGAGCAGTTCTTC. Its protein is CASSRRRSNVINEQFF.

The V and J genes are TRBV11-2 and TRBJ2-2; 11 positions match TRBD2. The junction had 11 bases not matched to a gene; V was cut back by 5 bases and J by 6 bases. CDR1 SGHAT and CDR2 FQNNGV come from the germline V gene. The CDR3 runs to 17 residues. CDR3 DNA sequence: TGTGCCAGCAGCCAAGGACTAGCGGGCACCTTACCCGGGGAGCTGTTTTTT. Its translation: CASSQGLAGTLPGELFF.

V usage is TRBV27 and J usage is TRBJ1-4, with a possible D match to TRBD1 (6 bases). V lost 8 bases and J lost 7, with 14 bases in between. Germline-derived CDR1 and CDR2 are MNHEY and SMNVEV (reference sequence). The length of the CDR3 is 13 residues. CDR3 residues: CASVGRGGEKLFF. CDR3 coding DNA: TGTGCCAGCGTAGGCAGGGGAGGTGAAAAACTGTTTTTT. Full variable domain (missing parts from reference TRBV27 and TRBJ1-4): EAQVTQNPRYLITVTGKKLTVTCSQNMNHEYMSWYRQDPGLGLRQIYYSMNVEVTDKGDVPEGYKVSRKEKRNFPLILESPSPNQTSLYFCASVGRGGEKLFFGSGTQLSVL.

A few counts support this clone. This sequence joins TRBV4-2 and TRBJ2-4, with TRBD1 matching 7 bases. This CDR3 region has 16 residues. Germline-derived CDR1 and CDR2 are LGHNA and YNFKEQ. The junction had 4 bases not matched to a gene; V was cut back by 1 base and J by 1 base. CDR3 protein: CASSQAGTEAKNIQYF. The DNA for the CDR3 is TGTGCCAGCAGCCAAGCCGGGACAGAGGCCAAAAACATTCAGTACTTC.

The chain links TRBV28 to TRBJ1-2, with 7 bases aligning to TRBD1. Germline CDR1 and CDR2: MDHEN and SYDVKM. The CDR3 extends over 18 amino acids. Unmatched junction bases numbered 16, after V lost 2 bases and J lost 4 bases. The CDR3 DNA sequence: TGTGCCAGCAGTTTAACACCCGCCTACGGCAGGGGGGCCTATGGCTACACCTTC. It specifies CASSLTPAYGRGAYGYTF.

The chain joins TRBV30 to TRBJ2-5; no definite D call. Germline V CDR1 and CDR2: GTSNPN, SVGIG (reference sequence). Trimming removed 1 base at V and 10 bases at J, with 10 bases between. The CDR3 totals 11 residues. CDR3 protein: CAWSESLGQYF. For the CDR3, the DNA is TGTGCCTGGAGTGAGAGTTTAGGCCAGTACTTC.

The sample holds a few counts of this clone. The chain uses TRBV9 and TRBJ2-1; maybe TRBD2 (5 bases). The V gene lost 2 bases and the J gene lost 13 bases, with 16 bases spanning the gap. CDR3 length: 13 residues. The V gene's germline CDR1 is SGDLS and CDR2 YYNGEE. For the CDR3, the DNA is TGTGCCAGCAGCGTTACGTTCGGGGTTCGCCAGTTCTTC. Translating gives CASSVTFGVRQFF.

V gene TRBV7-9 combines with J gene TRBJ1-1; D ambiguous. The CDR3 consists of 11 residues. Germline assignment: CDR1 SEHNR and CDR2 FQNEAQ (reference sequence). Trimming removed 5 bases at V and 11 bases at J, with 12 bases between. CDR3 in DNA: TGTGCCAGCAGCCCCCTTCGGGTTGCTTTCTTT. It codes for CASSPLRVAFF.

This chain connects TRBV12-5 to TRBJ2-3, with a weak D call TRBD2 (6 bases). Per germline, CDR1 LGHNT and CDR2 FRNRAP. Trimming stripped 4 bases from V and 1 base from J, with 12 bases between. The CDR3 is 15 amino acids. CDR3 loop: CASGSRESRTDTQYF. The CDR3, as DNA: TGTGCTAGTGGTTCTCGGGAGAGTCGCACAGATACGCAGTATTTT.

The chain has TRBV7-9 and TRBJ2-7; no reliable D call. The CDR3 has 13 residues. Per germline, CDR1 SEHNR and CDR2 FQNEAQ (reference sequence). Trimming removed 0 bases from V and 4 bases from J, with 7 bases in between. This CDR3 is CASSLARSYEQYF. The DNA for the CDR3 is TGTGCCAGCAGCTTAGCCCGATCGTACGAGCAGTACTTC.

The chain is built from TRBV10-1 and TRBJ1-1, with 9 nucleotides matching TRBD1. V was pared by 6 bases and J by 1 base, with 0 bases of the junction left unmatched. This CDR3 spans 13 amino acids. CDR1 is WNHNN, CDR2 SYGVQD, per germline (reference sequence). Here the CDR3 DNA reads TGCGCCAGCAGGGACAGGGGGAACACTGAAGCTTTCTTT. It is translated as CASRDRGNTEAFF.

The CDR3 sequence is CASSLQTSGTQYF. For the CDR3, the DNA is TGCGCCAGCAGCTTGCAGACTAGTGGTACGCAGTATTTT. The chain recombines TRBV5-1 with TRBJ2-3, with D possibly matching TRBD2 (6 bases). CDR3 length: 13 amino acids. Trimming took off 1 base at V and 8 bases at J, with 11 bases between the two ends. CDR1 SGHRS and CDR2 YFSETQ come from the germline V gene.

The genes are TRBV28 and TRBJ2-3; no firm D call. The V gene lost 4 bases and the J gene lost 7 bases, with 12 bases spanning the gap. Germline loops: CDR1 MDHEN, CDR2 SYDVKM. CDR3 length: 13 residues. The CDR3 protein is CASSSHPRHTQYF. The CDR3 DNA is TGTGCCAGCAGTTCCCACCCCCGGCATACGCAGTATTTT.

The table lists this clone with a count of one. The rearrangement joins TRBV25-1 to TRBJ2-1, with TRBD2 identical over 11 bases. Germline V lookup: CDR1 MGHDK, CDR2 SYGVNS. V trimming: 6 bases; J trimming: 4 bases; junction bases outside the gene matches: 2. The CDR3 contains 14 residues. CDR3 DNA: TGTGCCAGCAGCGGACTAGCGGGTTACAATGAGCAGTTCTTC. Translated: CASSGLAGYNEQFF.

The chain couples TRBV5-4 to TRBJ2-3; 15 bases fit TRBD2. This CDR3 is built from 16 residues. V was pared by 1 base and J by 5 bases, with 2 bases of the junction left unmatched. Germline V lookup: CDR1 SGHNT, CDR2 YYREEE (reference sequence). CDR3 region: CASSLLGLAGGDTQYF. The CDR3 DNA reads as TGTGCCAGCAGCTTGTTGGGACTAGCGGGAGGAGATACGCAGTATTTT.

J is TRBJ1-1 and V is TRBV21-1; the table's D call, TRBD1, was not checked against the DNA. TRBV21-1 is described as a pseudogene. The CDR3 extends over 13 amino acids. The CDR3 DNA is TGTGCCAGCAGAAACAGCATGAACACTGAAGCTTTCTTT. Its translation is CASRNSMNTEAFF.

The rearrangement uses TRBV2 and TRBJ2-3; D possibly corresponds to TRBD1 (5 bases). There are 13 residues in the CDR3. Trimming took off 4 bases at V and 4 bases at J, with 9 bases between the two ends. Germline V CDR1 and CDR2: SNHLY, FYNNEI. The CDR3 DNA reads as TGTGCCAGCAGTGCAGGGTATTCAGATACGCAGTATTTT. Translated: CASSAGYSDTQYF.

V is TRBV27 and J is TRBJ2-7; D not certain. The V gene lost 0 bases and the J gene lost 5 bases, with 8 bases spanning the gap. The length of the CDR3 is 13 residues. CDR1 is MNHEY, CDR2 SMNVEV, per germline (reference sequence). The CDR3 sequence is CASSLSGWDEQYF. DNA of the CDR3: TGTGCCAGCAGTTTATCGGGCTGGGACGAGCAGTACTTC.

This clone came up once. The chain is built from TRBV27 and TRBJ1-4; D gene unclear. The length of the CDR3 is 13 residues. Between the trimmed V and J ends, which lost 10 bases and 7 bases, there was a span of 16 bases. Germline assignment: CDR1 MNHEY and CDR2 SMNVEV (reference sequence). The DNA for the CDR3 is TGTGCCACCCTCTCTCCCGGCCGTGAAAAACTGTTTTTT. Translating it yields CATLSPGREKLFF.

The rearrangement joins TRBV7-2 to TRBJ1-5; TRBD1 aligns across 7 bases. Germline lookup yields CDR1 SGHTA and CDR2 FQGNSA. CDR3 length: 15 residues. The V segment lost 0 bases and the J segment 6 bases; nucleotides outside the gene matches: 5. The CDR3: CASSLATGRRQPQHF. CDR3 nucleotide sequence: TGTGCCAGCAGCTTAGCGACAGGGAGGCGTCAGCCCCAGCATTTT.

V gene TRBV29-1 combines with J gene TRBJ2-6, with 7 bases aligning to TRBD1. Germline V gene sequence: CDR1 SQVTM, CDR2 ANQGSEA. The CDR3 totals 13 residues. The trim removed 7 bases at V and 4 bases at J, leaving 4 bases unmatched. The CDR3 nucleotides read TGCAGCGCACAGGGGTCGGGGGCCAACGTCCTGACTTTC. Its translation is CSAQGSGANVLTF.